This entry lists 23 T cell receptor beta chains sequenced from one sample in a study of response to subunit inactivated influenza vaccine. Using its own MiXCR run on the RT-PCR reads, TCRdb lists one record per CDR3 protein. The profile shows 540,000 or so distinct CDR3 sequences, 10% to 15% of them singletons. This specimen was PBMCs from blood, taken roughly 46 days after vaccination. All receptors derive from a man aged 45-65 years who received an inactivated influenza vaccine.

This chain joins TRBV27 and TRBJ2-1; D tentatively fits TRBD1 or TRBD2 (5 bases each). The length of the CDR3 is 14 residues. Trimming removed 0 bases from V and 9 bases from J, with 12 bases in between. Germline assignment: CDR1 MNHEY and CDR2 SMNVEV (reference sequence). CDR3 in amino acids: CASSLSGRVGEQFF. The CDR3 nucleotides read TGTGCCAGCAGTTTATCGGGGCGGGTCGGTGAGCAGTTCTTC.

The rearrangement links TRBV5-1 to TRBJ2-3; a possible D gene is TRBD1 (6 bases). CDR1 and CDR2 (germline): SGHRS, YFSETQ. CDR3 length: 17 residues. Trimming removed 3 bases from V and 0 bases from J, with 17 bases in between. CDR3 protein: CASSWNPTGTSTDTQYF. Written as DNA, the CDR3 is TGCGCCAGCAGCTGGAACCCGACAGGAACTAGCACAGATACGCAGTATTTT.

This clonotype has a handful of counts. The chain has TRBV28 and TRBJ2-3; 7 bases are a match to TRBD2. Germline trimming cut 5 bases from V and 1 base from J; bases unmatched to any gene: 6. Germline V CDR1 and CDR2: MDHEN, SYDVKM. The CDR3 has 15 amino acids. CDR3 amino acids: CASSTKAGGTDTQYF. Here the CDR3 DNA reads TGTGCCAGCAGTACCAAGGCGGGGGGCACAGATACGCAGTATTTT.

This clonotype was seen many times. The J gene is TRBJ1-2, the V gene TRBV28, with a weak D call TRBD1 (6 bases). V shed 3 bases and J shed 4 bases, with 12 bases lying between them. This CDR3 is built from 14 residues. Germline V gene lookup returns CDR1 MDHEN and CDR2 SYDVKM. DNA for the CDR3: TGTGCCAGCAGTTTTGGACAGACAATCTATGGCTACACCTTC. It codes for CASSFGQTIYGYTF.

This clonotype was detected a few times. The V gene is TRBV15, the J gene TRBJ2-7; TRBD2 might be the D (5 bases). The CDR3 loop spans 14 amino acids. V lost 1 base, J lost 5 bases, and 12 bases lay in between. The V gene's germline CDR1 is LNHNV and CDR2 YYDKDF (reference sequence). The CDR3 sequence is CATSRVGLAHEQYF. DNA of the CDR3: TGTGCCACCAGCAGAGTTGGACTCGCTCACGAGCAGTACTTC.

This clonotype came up a few times. The V and J genes are TRBV7-2 and TRBJ2-7, with D unclear. Looked up from germline, CDR1 is SGHTA and CDR2 is FQGNSA. Trimming took off 5 bases at V and 4 bases at J, with 15 bases between the two ends. The CDR3 sequence is 14 residues long. The CDR3 nucleotides are TGTGCCAGCAGCCCGAGGCAGGTTGCGTACGAGCAGTACTTC. It codes for CASSPRQVAYEQYF.

This clonotype was seen a handful of times. The V call is TRBV16, the J call TRBJ2-7, with D unclear. Trimming shortened V by 0 bases and J by 0 bases, and 9 bases separated the two germline ends. CDR3 length: 15 residues. Germline assignment: CDR1 KGHSY and CDR2 FQNENV. The CDR3: CASSQSTVSSYEQYF. The CDR3 DNA reads as TGTGCCAGCAGCCAATCAACGGTCAGCTCCTACGAGCAGTACTTC.

This clonotype was seen only a few times. The genes are TRBV7-2 and TRBJ2-4, with TRBD1 identical over 9 bases. V trimming: 3 bases; J trimming: 6 bases; junction bases outside the gene matches: 9. In germline, CDR1 is SGHTA, CDR2 FQGNSA. The CDR3 consists of 16 residues. The CDR3 reads CASSFAGQGVGNIQYF. CDR3 nucleotides: TGTGCCAGCAGCTTCGCGGGACAGGGTGTTGGAAACATTCAGTACTTC.

This clonotype was recorded a few times. The genes are TRBV15 and TRBJ2-2, with a weak D call TRBD2 (5 bases). Trimming took 2 bases from V and 3 from J, leaving 13 bases between them. The CDR3 runs 16 residues. The germline V gene encodes CDR1 LNHNV and CDR2 YYDKDF (reference sequence). In DNA, the CDR3 is TGTGCCACCAGCAGACTTGGTGGGCGGGACACCGGGGAGCTGTTTTTT. It yields the protein CATSRLGGRDTGELFF.

For the CDR3, the DNA is TGCAGTGCTCCAAAAGCCGGGACTAGCGGGGGCAACCAAGAGACCCAGTACTTC. It specifies CSAPKAGTSGGNQETQYF. This chain links TRBV20-1 with TRBJ2-5; 14 bases line up with TRBD2. Losses at the gene ends were 5 bases for V and 0 bases for J; bases not matched to a gene: 11. This CDR3 contains 18 residues. Germline lookup yields CDR1 DFQATT and CDR2 SNEGSKA (reference sequence).

This clonotype has at least ten counts. DNA of the CDR3: TGTGCCATCAGTGTACAGGGCACCACAGATACGCAGTATTTT. This encodes CAISVQGTTDTQYF. The J gene is TRBJ2-3, the V gene TRBV10-3; D possibly corresponds to TRBD1 (6 bases). The CDR3 sequence is 14 residues long. V was trimmed by 4 bases and J by 2 bases, leaving 10 bases between them. CDR1 and CDR2 (germline): ENHRY, SYGVKD.

This chain links TRBV7-9 with TRBJ2-7; a weak D match, TRBD2 (5 bases). V was shortened by 5 bases and J by 5 bases, with 7 bases between the two germline ends. Germline V gene sequence: CDR1 SEHNR, CDR2 FQNEAQ (reference sequence). The CDR3 consists of 11 residues. Here the CDR3 DNA reads TGTGCCAGCAGCCGGACTGACGAGCAGTACTTC. It yields the protein CASSRTDEQYF.

This clonotype was seen a few times. The J gene is TRBJ2-1, the V gene TRBV2; tentatively, D is TRBD2 (7 bases). Germline CDR1 and CDR2: SNHLY and FYNNEI. The V end was cut by 5 bases, the J end by 6 bases, with 14 bases between. This CDR3 spans 14 amino acids. CDR3 sequence reads: CASSRGAAGNEQFF. CDR3 DNA sequence: TGTGCCAGCAGTCGGGGGGCCGCTGGCAATGAGCAGTTCTTC. The full variable domain, rest sourced from reference TRBV2 and TRBJ2-1, is EPEVTQTPSHQVTQMGQEVILRCVPISNHLYFYWYRQILGQKVEFLVSFYNNEISEKSEIFDDQFSVERPDGSNFTLKIRSTKLEDSAMYFCASSRGAAGNEQFFGPGTRLTVL.

The chain carries TRBV20-1 and TRBJ1-3, with TRBD1 identical over 7 bases. The germline V gene encodes CDR1 DFQATT and CDR2 SNEGSKA (reference sequence). With 3 bases clipped from V and 3 bases from J, the junction kept 8 bases outside the gene matches. The CDR3 has 15 amino acids. The CDR3 coding sequence is TGCAGTGCTAGGGCCGGACAGGACGTTGGAAACACCATATATTTT. It is translated as CSARAGQDVGNTIYF.

The rearrangement joins TRBV6-1 to TRBJ1-5; D is undetermined. V was pared by 6 bases and J by 4 bases, with 7 bases between. The CDR3 is 12 amino acids. In germline, CDR1 is MNHNS, CDR2 SASEGT. The CDR3 sequence is CASRVINQPQHF. The DNA of the CDR3 is TGTGCCAGCAGGGTAATTAATCAGCCCCAGCATTTT.

This clonotype was recorded a few times. V gene TRBV24-1 combines with J gene TRBJ2-3, with TRBD1 matching 8 bases. This CDR3 spans 16 amino acids. V dropped 3 bases and J dropped 6; count of bases not matched to a gene: 10. Per germline, CDR1 KGHDR and CDR2 SFDVKD. CDR3 DNA: TGTGCCACCAGTGATCAAGGACAGGGCAGGAGGGATACGCAGTATTTT. It specifies CATSDQGQGRRDTQYF.

This clonotype was counted only a few times. The CDR3 protein is CAWSPGTGKGNEQFF. The CDR3 nucleotides read TGTGCCTGGAGTCCGGGGACAGGGAAAGGGAATGAGCAGTTCTTC. The chain joins TRBV30 to TRBJ2-1; TRBD1 matches at 9 bases. Germline-derived CDR1 and CDR2 are GTSNPN and SVGIG (reference sequence). CDR3 size: 15 residues. The V segment lost 2 bases and the J segment 7 bases; nucleotides outside the gene matches: 9.

This clonotype was seen repeatedly, ten times or more. The chain recombines TRBV20-1 with TRBJ2-5, with TRBD2 matching over 7 bases. The CDR3 contains 14 residues. V trimming: 3 bases; J trimming: 2 bases; junction bases outside the gene matches: 6. CDR1 and CDR2 from the germline V gene are DFQATT and SNEGSKA (reference sequence). The CDR3 sequence: CSASLSGGQETQYF. CDR3 nucleotides: TGCAGTGCTAGCTTGTCGGGGGGTCAAGAGACCCAGTACTTC.

This clonotype was seen a handful of times. The chain carries TRBV28 and TRBJ2-1; TRBD2 might be the D (6 bases). V gave up 2 bases and J gave up 2 bases, with 10 bases separating them. The CDR3 is 15 residues long. Looked up from germline, CDR1 is MDHEN and CDR2 is SYDVKM. CDR3 sequence: CASSLAGPAYNEQFF. DNA for the CDR3: TGTGCCAGCAGTTTAGCGGGGCCCGCCTACAATGAGCAGTTCTTC.

The chain employs TRBV7-2 and TRBJ1-2; D perhaps matches TRBD1 (5 bases). Trimming cost V 2 bases and J 2 bases, with 18 bases left between them. Germline CDR1 is SGHTA and CDR2 is FQGNSA. The CDR3 has 17 amino acids. This CDR3 reads CASSLKFGQGLNYGYTF. CDR3 in DNA: TGTGCCAGCAGCTTAAAGTTTGGGCAGGGACTAAACTATGGCTACACCTTC.

This clonotype was picked up many times. The chain couples TRBV2 to TRBJ1-5; possibly TRBD1 for D (6 bases). Trimming shortened V by 4 bases and J by 5 bases, and 9 bases separated the two germline ends. The CDR3 runs 13 residues. The germline gives CDR1 SNHLY, CDR2 FYNNEI. The DNA of the CDR3 is TGTGCCAGCAGTGGTGGGACATATCAGCCCCAGCATTTT. Protein sequence: CASSGGTYQPQHF.

A few counts support this clonotype. The chain is built from TRBV28 and TRBJ2-5, with 11 bases that match TRBD2. The CDR3 loop spans 18 amino acids. Germline CDR1 MDHEN, CDR2 SYDVKM. Germline trimming cut 3 bases from V and 3 bases from J; bases unmatched to any gene: 12. The CDR3 loop is CASSFWSGAGLAEETQYF. The CDR3 DNA reads as TGTGCCAGCAGTTTCTGGTCAGGTGCGGGACTAGCGGAAGAGACCCAGTACTTC.

The rearrangement uses TRBV12-3 or TRBV12-4 and TRBJ2-2, with a tentative D call TRBD2 (6 bases). V lost 8 bases and J lost 3, with 16 bases in between. The CDR3 runs to 15 residues. CDR3: CASLTRGKDTGELFF. CDR3 coding DNA: TGTGCCAGCCTCACCCGGGGGAAGGACACCGGGGAGCTGTTTTTT.